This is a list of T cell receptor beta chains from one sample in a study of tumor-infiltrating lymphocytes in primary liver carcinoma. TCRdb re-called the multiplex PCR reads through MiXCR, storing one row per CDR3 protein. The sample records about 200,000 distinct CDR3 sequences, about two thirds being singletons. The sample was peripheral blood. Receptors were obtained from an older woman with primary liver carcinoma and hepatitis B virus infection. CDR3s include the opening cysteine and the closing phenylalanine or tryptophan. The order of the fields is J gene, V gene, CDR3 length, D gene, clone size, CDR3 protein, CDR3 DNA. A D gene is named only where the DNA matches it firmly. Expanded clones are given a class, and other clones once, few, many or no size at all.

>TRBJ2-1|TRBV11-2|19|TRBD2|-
CASSPRHISGLAAYNEQLF
TGTGCCAGTAGCCCGCGCCACATTTCGGGACTAGCAGCCTACAATGAGCAGTTATTC
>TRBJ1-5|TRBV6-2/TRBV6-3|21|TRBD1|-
CASSYPRVGTGGDRSNQTQHF
TGTGCCAGCAGTTACCCCCGCGTCGGGACAGGGGGCGATCGAAGCAATCAGACCCAGCATTTT
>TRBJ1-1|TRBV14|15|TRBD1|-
CASSTGGTGDTEAFF
TGTGCCAGCTCTACTGGCGGGACAGGGGACACTGAAGCTTTCTTT
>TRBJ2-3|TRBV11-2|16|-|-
CASNPLDTGSTDTRYF
TGTGCCAGCAACCCGTTAGACACCGGGAGCACAGATACGCGGTATTTT
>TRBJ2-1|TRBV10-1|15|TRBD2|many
CASSKAGGSYNEQFF
TGCGCCAGCAGTAAAGCGGGAGGTTCCTACAATGAGCAGTTCTTC
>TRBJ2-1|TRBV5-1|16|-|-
CASSPPDGGRNNEQFF
TGCGCCAGCAGCCCCCCCGACGGTGGGCGGAACAATGAGCAGTTCTTC
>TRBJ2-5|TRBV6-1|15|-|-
CASRYCTDSQETQYF
TGTGCCAGCAGGTATTGTACAGACAGTCAAGAGACCCAGTACTTC
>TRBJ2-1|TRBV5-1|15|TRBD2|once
CASSLELLARDGQFF
TGCGCCAGCAGCTTGGAGTTACTAGCGAGGGATGGGCAGTTCTTC
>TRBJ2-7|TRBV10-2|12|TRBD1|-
CASRDRATEQHF
TGCGCCAGTCGGGACAGGGCTACAGAGCAGCACTTC
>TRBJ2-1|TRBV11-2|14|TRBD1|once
CANSSQGDYNEQFF
TGTGCCAACAGCTCCCAGGGGGATTACAACGAGCAGTTCTTC
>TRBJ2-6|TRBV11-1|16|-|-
CASSFTADSGANILTF
TGTGCTAGCAGCTTCACGGCGGACTCTGGGGCCAACATCCTAACTTTC
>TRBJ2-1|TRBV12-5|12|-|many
CASGRPTSAQFF
TGTGCTAGTGGCCGCCCTACTAGTGCGCAGTTCTTC
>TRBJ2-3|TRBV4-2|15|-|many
CASSQDSSGADTQYF
TGTGCCAGCAGCCAAGACTCGAGCGGCGCAGATACGCAGTATTTT
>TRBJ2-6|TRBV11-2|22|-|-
CASKPLLGRPGQGASGANVMTF
TGTGCCAGCAAGCCCCTCCTAGGCAGGCCAGGGCAAGGGGCTTCTGGGGCCAATGTCATGACTTTC
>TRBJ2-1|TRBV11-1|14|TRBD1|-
CASTGGGSYNEKFF
TGTGCCAGCACAGGGGGCGGCTCCTACAACGAGAAGTTCTTC
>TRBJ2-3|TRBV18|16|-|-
CASSPPWGITTDTQYF
TGTGCCAGCTCACCCCCATGGGGGATAACCACAGATACGCAGTATTTT
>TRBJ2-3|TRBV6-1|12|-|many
CASSFAGDTQYF
TGTGCCAGCAGTTTTGCGGGAGATACGCAGTATTTT
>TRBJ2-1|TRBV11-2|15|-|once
CAISLEAGPYNGQFF
TGTGCCATCAGCTTAGAGGCGGGGCCCTACAATGGGCAGTTCTTC
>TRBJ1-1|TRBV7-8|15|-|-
CASSLGGGVGTEAFF
TGTGCCAGCAGCTTAGGAGGGGGGGTGGGGACTGAAGCTTTCTTT
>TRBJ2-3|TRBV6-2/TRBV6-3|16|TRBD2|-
CASSFTAGSRTDTQYF
TGTGCCAGCAGTTTTACAGCGGGATCGCGCACAGATACGCAATATTTT
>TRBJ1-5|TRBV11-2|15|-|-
CARSVRMGGDQPQHF
TGTGCCAGAAGCGTCCGGATGGGAGGAGATCAACCCCAACATTTT
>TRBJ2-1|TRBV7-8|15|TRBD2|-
CASGLWTSGNDEQFF
TGTGCCAGCGGCCTCTGGACTAGCGGGAATGATGAGCAGTTCTTC
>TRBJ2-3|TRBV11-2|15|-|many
CASSSGLAGTDAQYF
TGTGCCAGCAGCTCAGGACTAGCAGGGACAGATGCGCAGTATTTT
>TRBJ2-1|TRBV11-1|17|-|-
CDSSLGGGRISYNEQFF
TGTGATAGCAGCTTAGGGGGCGGGAGGATCTCCTACAATGAGCAGTTCTTC
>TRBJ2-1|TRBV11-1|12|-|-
CTSSRLPWEQLF
TGTACCAGCAGCCGACTCCCGTGGGAGCAGTTATTC
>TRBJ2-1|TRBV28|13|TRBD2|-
CASGLGTSGEQLF
TGTGCCAGCGGCCTCGGGACTAGCGGTGAGCAGCTCTTC
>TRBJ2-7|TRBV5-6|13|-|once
CVSSLYRGYEQYF
TGTGTCAGCAGCTTGTATCGGGGCTACGAGCAGTACTTC
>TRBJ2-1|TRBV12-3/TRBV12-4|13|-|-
CTSSFGRDNEQFF
TGTACCAGTAGTTTCGGCCGAGACAATGAGCAGTTCTTC
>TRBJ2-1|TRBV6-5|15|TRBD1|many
CASSYGGQGTNEQFF
TGTGCCAGCAGTTACGGGGGACAGGGGACCAATGAGCAGTTCTTC
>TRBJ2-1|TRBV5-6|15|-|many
CASSLGLHRGDEQFF
TGTGCCAGCAGCTTGGGGCTACACCGTGGGGATGAGCAGTTCTTC
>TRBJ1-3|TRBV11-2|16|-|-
CARSPVSGSSGNTIYF
TGTGCCAGGAGCCCCGTTTCAGGGAGCTCTGGAAACACCATATATTTC
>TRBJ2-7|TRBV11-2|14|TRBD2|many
CASSSLASSYEQYF
TGTGCCAGCAGCTCACTAGCGTCTTCCTACGAGCAGTACTTC